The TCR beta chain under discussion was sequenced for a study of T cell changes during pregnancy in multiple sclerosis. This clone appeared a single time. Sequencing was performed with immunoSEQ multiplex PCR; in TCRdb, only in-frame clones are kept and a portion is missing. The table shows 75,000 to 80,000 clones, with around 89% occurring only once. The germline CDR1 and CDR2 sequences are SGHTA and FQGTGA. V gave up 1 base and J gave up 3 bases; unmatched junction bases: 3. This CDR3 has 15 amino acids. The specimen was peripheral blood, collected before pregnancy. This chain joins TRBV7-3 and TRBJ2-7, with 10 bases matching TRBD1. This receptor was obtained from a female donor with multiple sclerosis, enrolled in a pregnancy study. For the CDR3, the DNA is TGTGCCAGCAGCTTAAGCGGACAGGGGGGCTACGAGCAGTACTTC. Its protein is CASSLSGQGGYEQYF.